The text below deals with one T cell receptor beta chain. TCRdb re-called the 5' RACE reads through MiXCR, storing one row per CDR3 protein. The sample yields 80,000 or so distinct CDR3 sequences, over 13% seen once. Trimming at V came to 4 bases and at J to 2 bases, leaving 5 bases not matched to a gene. The germline CDR1 and CDR2 sequences are KGHDR and SFDVKD. The CDR3 sequence is 16 residues long. This entry belongs to a study of early T cells in non-severe SARS-CoV-2 infection. Study as a whole: RNA in bulk from unsorted whole blood was sequenced, and chains were unpaired.

The chain joins TRBV24-1 to TRBJ2-1; 9 positions agree with TRBD2. This clonotype was sampled from an adult who was a healthcare worker with PCR-confirmed SARS-CoV-2 infection or an uninfected control (not recorded which). Sequencing was performed on whole blood. The CDR3 is CATSDNSGGPYNEQFF. CDR3 nucleotides: TGTGCCACCAGTGACAATAGCGGGGGTCCCTACAATGAGCAGTTCTTC.